These 19 T cell receptor beta chains came from one sample sequenced in a study of T-cell reconstitution after alpha-beta-depleted transplantation in children. It was with unique molecular identifiers that the TCRbeta library was prepared. MiXCR was run by TCRdb on the PCR reads, yielding one entry per CDR3 protein. The sample carries about 260,000 distinct CDR3 sequences, 6.5% to 9% recorded once. Source: PBMCs, mostly from graft donor cells, taken 180 days after TCRalphabeta/CD19-depleted stem cell transplant. These receptors all come from a male patient younger than 18 who had a stem cell transplant for acute lymphoblastic leukemia, so the T cells may come from the graft donor.

This clonotype has at least ten counts. V usage is TRBV7-2 and J usage is TRBJ2-3; 10 positions agree with TRBD2. Germline CDR1 and CDR2: SGHTA and FQGNSA. J gave up 3 bases and V 2 bases, and 5 bases lay outside the gene matches. The CDR3 loop spans 16 amino acids. CDR3: CASSLMPSGGTDTQYF. DNA for the CDR3: TGTGCCAGCAGCTTAATGCCTAGCGGGGGTACAGATACGCAGTATTTT.

This clonotype was counted many times. The chain combines TRBV20-1 with TRBJ1-5; a weak D match, TRBD1 (5 bases). Trimming removed 3 bases at V and 5 bases at J, with 11 bases between. The CDR3 sequence is 13 residues long. Germline-derived CDR1 and CDR2 are DFQATT and SNEGSKA (reference sequence). In DNA form, the CDR3 reads TGCAGTGCTAGTCTCGGCAGGGATCAGCCCCAGCATTTT. It specifies CSASLGRDQPQHF.

The table lists this clonotype with many counts. The J gene is TRBJ2-3, the V gene TRBV12-3 or TRBV12-4; maybe TRBD2 (5 bases). This CDR3 has 14 amino acids. Trimming cost V 7 bases and J 2 bases, with 13 bases left between them. The CDR3 DNA is TGTGCCAGCACCATAGCCGGGGTCACAGATACGCAGTATTTT. Protein sequence: CASTIAGVTDTQYF.

This clonotype appeared many times. The chain combines TRBV5-1 with TRBJ2-1, with 13 bases that match TRBD2. Germline V CDR1 and CDR2: SGHRS, YFSETQ. The CDR3 loop spans 16 amino acids. V shed 4 bases, J shed 7 bases, and the junction held 8 bases outside the gene matches. CDR3 sequence reads: CASSLRLAGGINEQFF. DNA of the CDR3: TGCGCCAGCAGCCTTAGACTAGCGGGGGGCATAAATGAGCAGTTCTTC.

In its sample, this clonotype was seen many times. This chain connects TRBV12-5 to TRBJ2-5, with 9 bases fitting TRBD2. The V segment lost 2 bases and the J segment 5 bases; nucleotides outside the gene matches: 3. Germline CDR1 reads LGHNT; CDR2 reads FRNRAP. The CDR3 length is 14 residues. CDR3 nucleotides: TGTGCTAGTGGTTTGCGGCTAGCGGGGGAGACCCAGTACTTC. Amino acids: CASGLRLAGETQYF. Combining the CDR3 with reference TRBV12-5 and TRBJ2-5 gives the whole variable domain DARVTQTPRHKVTEMGQEVTMRCQPILGHNTVFWYRQTMMQGLELLAYFRNRAPLDDSGMPKDRFSAEMPDATLATLKIQPSEPRDSAVYFCASGLRLAGETQYFGPGTRLLVL.

This clonotype was seen at least ten times. The gene calls are TRBV29-1 and TRBJ1-2, with D possibly matching TRBD1 (6 bases). Trimming took 2 bases from V and 4 from J, leaving 20 bases between them. The length of the CDR3 is 16 residues. CDR1 is SQVTM and CDR2 is ANQGSEA in the germline V gene. CDR3 amino acids: CSVEFGSRGRGYGYTF. Here the CDR3 DNA reads TGCAGCGTTGAATTCGGTTCAAGGGGCAGGGGCTATGGCTACACCTTC.

The rearrangement uses TRBV19 and TRBJ1-1; possible D gene TRBD1, 5 bases. V was clipped by 3 bases and J by 8 bases, with 16 bases between them. Germline V gene lookup returns CDR1 LNHDA and CDR2 SQIVND (reference sequence). This CDR3 is built from 14 residues. CDR3 loop: CASSINSGRGEAFF. The CDR3, as DNA: TGTGCCAGTAGTATTAACTCGGGAAGGGGCGAAGCTTTCTTT.

This clonotype was picked up many times. The chain combines TRBV24-1 with TRBJ1-2; D gene ambiguous. Trimming shortened V by 5 bases and J by 5 bases, and 5 bases separated the two germline ends. This CDR3 has 11 residues. The V gene's germline CDR1 is KGHDR and CDR2 SFDVKD. The CDR3 loop is CATSGGYGYTF. CDR3 coding DNA: TGTGCCACCAGTGGGGGATATGGCTACACCTTC.

Note on this clonotype: A much larger clone lies one base from this, so it may be a read error. This chain links TRBV20-1 with TRBJ2-7; D is possibly TRBD2 (6 bases). Germline CDR1 and CDR2: DFQATT and SNEGSKA (reference sequence). The CDR3 sequence is 13 residues long. The V and J ends lost 6 bases and 2 bases respectively, with 14 bases between them. The CDR3 sequence: CSAGTGGPYEQYF. As DNA, the CDR3 is TGCAGTGCCGGGACTGGCGGACCCTACGAGCAGTACTTC.

This clonotype was seen repeatedly, ten times or more. CDR3 nucleotides: TGTGCCAGCAGTTCTATGACTCTGATTCAGCCCCAGCATTTT. This gives the protein CASSSMTLIQPQHF. The chain carries TRBV28 and TRBJ1-5; no definite D call. The CDR3 sequence is 14 residues long. The germline CDR1 and CDR2 sequences are MDHEN and SYDVKM. V shed 4 bases and J shed 6 bases, with 13 bases lying between them.

This clonotype was seen repeatedly, ten times or more. J is TRBJ2-2 and V is TRBV12-5; D unresolved. Trimming cost V 5 bases and J 7 bases, with 5 bases left between them. Germline V gives CDR1 LGHNT, CDR2 FRNRAP. The CDR3 loop spans 11 amino acids. The CDR3, as DNA: TGTGCTAGTGGTCTAGGCGGGGAGCTGTTTTTT. Its protein is CASGLGGELFF.

This clonotype was counted many times. The chain recombines TRBV18 with TRBJ1-5; 9 bases match TRBD1. There are 14 residues in the CDR3. Germline lookup yields CDR1 KGHSH and CDR2 LQKENI. V lost 2 bases to trimming and J lost 6 bases; unmatched junction nucleotides: 2. As DNA, the CDR3 is TGTGCCAGCTCACCAACAGGGGGCAGTCAGCCCCAGCATTTT. Translated, it gives CASSPTGGSQPQHF.

This clonotype was observed many times. The rearrangement uses TRBV20-1 and TRBJ2-7; TRBD1 is a possible D gene (6 bases). V shed 2 bases and J shed 0 bases, with 14 bases lying between them. CDR1 is DFQATT and CDR2 is SNEGSKA in the germline V gene (reference sequence). The CDR3 loop spans 15 amino acids. The CDR3 spells CSARPPGTTSYEQYF. The CDR3 DNA is TGCAGTGCTAGACCCCCCGGGACAACCTCCTACGAGCAGTACTTC.

This chain links TRBV7-9 with TRBJ2-7; a weak D match, TRBD1 (6 bases). This CDR3 comprises 13 residues. Trimming cost V 1 base and J 3 bases, with 7 bases left between them. Germline CDR1 and CDR2: SEHNR and FQNEAQ (reference sequence). Here the CDR3 reads CASSLGTVYEQYF. DNA of the CDR3: TGTGCCAGCAGCTTAGGGACAGTCTACGAGCAGTACTTC.

This clonotype was recorded at least ten times. The rearrangement links TRBV9 to TRBJ2-5, with D uncertain. The CDR3 consists of 13 residues. CDR1 and CDR2 (germline): SGDLS, YYNGEE. The ends were cut back, 4 bases at V and 4 bases at J, with 11 bases in the middle. The CDR3 protein is CASSTSWGETQYF. In DNA form, the CDR3 reads TGTGCCAGCAGCACCTCCTGGGGAGAGACCCAGTACTTC.

This clonotype was seen many times. The V and J genes are TRBV12-3 or TRBV12-4 and TRBJ2-7, with 10 bases matching TRBD1. CDR3 size: 15 residues. Trimming at V came to 1 base and at J to 5 bases, leaving 5 bases not matched to a gene. CDR3: CASSLGTGGSHEQYF. In nucleotides, the CDR3 is TGTGCCAGCAGTTTAGGGACAGGGGGTAGCCACGAGCAGTACTTC.

In its sample, this clonotype was seen many times. CDR3 region: CASSSFQGNYGYTF. CDR3 in DNA: TGCGCCAGCAGCAGCTTCCAGGGAAACTATGGCTACACCTTC. This rearrangement joins TRBV4-1 to TRBJ1-2; tentative D call: TRBD1 (5 bases). The CDR3 contains 14 residues. Germline loops: CDR1 MGHRA, CDR2 YSYEKL. The ends were cut back, 5 bases at V and 2 bases at J, with 12 bases in the middle.

In this sample, this clonotype turned up many times. The chain recombines TRBV7-9 with TRBJ1-4; possible D gene TRBD1, 6 bases. Germline lookup yields CDR1 SEHNR and CDR2 FQNEAQ (reference sequence). This CDR3 comprises 14 residues. V lost 2 bases and J 5 bases, leaving 9 bases between the germline ends. The CDR3 protein is CASSLTGQNEKLFF. CDR3 nucleotide sequence: TGTGCCAGCAGCTTAACAGGGCAAAATGAAAAACTGTTTTTT.

The chain links TRBV2 to TRBJ2-7; maybe TRBD2 (7 bases). Between the trimmed V and J ends, which lost 4 bases and 6 bases, there was a span of 19 bases. The CDR3 has 15 residues. The germline CDR1 and CDR2 sequences are SNHLY and FYNNEI. In DNA, the CDR3 is TGTGCCAGCAGTGCAGAGGGGGGGCGACTCGGCGAGCAGTACTTC. It codes for CASSAEGGRLGEQYF.